The next 20 T cell receptor beta chains were all read from a single sample in a study of tumor-infiltrating lymphocytes in primary liver carcinoma. A constant-region primer served to make TCR beta cDNA from about 530 ng total RNA. What produced the TCR beta libraries was three nested multiplex PCR rounds using slightly modified ARM-PCR. Primers for the first two PCR rounds were TRBV1-TRBV30 forward primers and a C-beta reverse primer (approximately 10 cycles per round). TCRdb processed the multiplex PCR reads anew with MiXCR; each CDR3 protein has one entry. This table has fewer than 350,000 distinct CDR3 sequences, 55% to 65% appearing once. The study extracted blood RNA from unsorted whole blood and also extracted germline DNA. What was sequenced was peripheral blood. The source of these receptors is a man between 35 and 55 years old with primary liver carcinoma and hepatitis B virus infection.

The V call is TRBV11-1, the J call TRBJ2-7; D is possibly TRBD2 (6 bases). The CDR3 has 15 amino acids. V lost 9 bases to trimming and J lost 4 bases, with 22 bases between them. Germline loops: CDR1 SGHAT, CDR2 FQDESV (reference sequence). CDR3 nucleotide sequence: TGTGCCAGGACCCCCCATGGAGGGCACTATTACGAGCAGTACTTC. It translates to CARTPHGGHYYEQYF.

Comments on this clonotype: At one of its ends the junction is not consistent with the germline gene, which may arise from a read error. This rearrangement joins TRBV4-3 to TRBJ2-1; tentative D call: TRBD2 (6 bases). The CDR3 has 16 residues. Germline values: CDR1 LGHNA, CDR2 YSLEER. The CDR3 loop is CASSQDTSRRAHEQFF. For the CDR3, the DNA is TGCGCCAGCAGTCAAGACACCAGCAGGAGGGCCCATGAGCAGTTCTTC.

Concerning this clonotype: A much larger clone differs from this one at a single base, so this may be a read error. The chain is built from TRBV14 and TRBJ2-1, with 13 bases fitting TRBD2. The CDR3 contains 17 residues. CDR1 and CDR2 (germline): SGHDN, FVKESK. The J segment lost 2 bases and the V segment lost 2 bases, leaving 3 bases of the junction unmatched. The CDR3 protein is CASSQTTSGRTYNEQFF. The CDR3 DNA is TGTGCCAGCAGCCAAACGACTAGCGGGAGGACCTACAATGAGCAGTTCTTC.

On this clonotype itself: One end of the junction does not line up with germline, which may come from a read error. The J gene is TRBJ1-1, the V gene TRBV4-3; 7 nucleotides line up with TRBD1. Germline CDR1 LGHNA, CDR2 YSLEER. The CDR3 runs to 16 residues. CDR3 nucleotides: TGCGCCAGCTGCCAGGGGACAGCTTTCATGAACACTGAAGCTTTCTTT. Translation gives CASCQGTAFMNTEAFF.

The chain carries TRBV6-2 or TRBV6-3 and TRBJ2-1, with a tentative D call TRBD2 (6 bases). The CDR3 totals 15 residues. The V end lost 10 bases, the J end lost 8 bases, and 24 bases lay between the germline ends. Looked up from germline, CDR1 is MNHEY and CDR2 is SVGEGT. CDR3 loop: CATSQDLALADEQFF. CDR3 in DNA: TGTGCCACCTCCCAGGATCTAGCGTTAGCGGATGAGCAGTTCTTC.

Details on this clonotype: This may stem from a read error, because a much larger clone lies one nucleotide away. V is TRBV12-3 or TRBV12-4 and J is TRBJ2-7, with 10 positions matching TRBD1. V dropped 2 bases and J dropped 9; count of bases not matched to a gene: 4. The CDR3 loop spans 13 amino acids. The CDR3 DNA reads as TGTGCCAGCAGTTTATCGACAGGGGGCGGGCAGTACTTC. Protein sequence: CASSLSTGGGQYF.

Only a few counts were recorded for this clonotype. V and J are TRBV5-1 and TRBJ2-3; D is undetermined. CDR1 and CDR2 (germline): SGHRS, YFSETQ. The CDR3 extends over 13 amino acids. V was cut by 7 bases and J by 1 base, with 10 bases left in between. The CDR3 DNA is TGCGCCAGCCGTCCCATTGGCACAGATACGCAGTATTTT. This sequence encodes CASRPIGTDTQYF.

Comment on this clonotype: Since the CDR3 does not end with the conserved phenylalanine or tryptophan, this likely comes from a read error. The chain has TRBV6-1 and TRBJ2-7; TRBD2 is a possible D gene (6 bases). The CDR3 spans 16 residues. Germline CDR1 is MNHNS and CDR2 is SASEGT. Trimming pared 2 bases from V and 4 bases from J, leaving 18 bases between. CDR3 bases: TGTGCCAGCAGTGAAAGGTTGGGGATGGAGGGGTACGAGCAGTACTAC. Translating it yields CASSERLGMEGYEQYY.

V is TRBV5-1 and J is TRBJ2-3; 11 positions match TRBD2. The CDR3 length is 17 residues. Germline values: CDR1 SGHRS, CDR2 YFSETQ. Trimming took 4 bases from V and 2 from J; bases not matched to a gene: 9. The CDR3 DNA is TGCGCCAGCAGCACCCTAGCGGGAGGCTACTCCACAGATACGCAGTATTTT. It specifies CASSTLAGGYSTDTQYF.

This clonotype has just a few counts. The chain is built from TRBV6-1 and TRBJ2-3; TRBD2 matches at 8 bases. The CDR3 runs to 16 residues. Germline CDR1 MNHNS, CDR2 SASEGT. V was pared by 2 bases and J by 3 bases, with 7 bases of the junction left unmatched. The CDR3 loop reads CASSERPGLVTDTQYF. CDR3 nucleotide sequence: TGTGCCAGCAGTGAACGGCCGGGACTAGTAACAGATACGCAGTATTTT.

This clonotype showed up just once. The chain recombines TRBV6-2 or TRBV6-3 with TRBJ1-1, with no clear D. Germline CDR1 is MNHEY and CDR2 is SVGEGT. The CDR3 loop spans 15 amino acids. Between the trimmed V and J ends, which lost 4 bases and 2 bases, there was a span of 14 bases. The CDR3 loop is CASSLGLGCNTEAFF. CDR3 bases: TGTGCCAGCAGTTTGGGCCTGGGCTGTAACACTGAAGCTTTCTTT.

This clonotype has a handful of counts. This chain joins TRBV7-8 and TRBJ1-5; D unresolved. CDR1 SGHVS and CDR2 FQNEAQ come from the germline V gene. The CDR3 runs 18 residues. V was pared by 2 bases and J by 3 bases, with 20 bases between. For the CDR3, the DNA is TGTGCCAGCAGCTTATTGTACCGGGAAGACGGCTTCAATCAGCCCCAGCATTTT. Translation: CASSLLYREDGFNQPQHF. Full variable domain (outside the CDR3, taken from reference TRBV7-8 and TRBJ1-5): GAGVSQSPRYKVAKRGQDVALRCDPISGHVSLFWYQQALGQGPEFLTYFQNEAQLDKSGLPSDRFFAERPEGSVSTLKIQRTQQEDSAVYLCASSLLYREDGFNQPQHFGDGTRLSIL.

The gene calls are TRBV19 and TRBJ2-1; D perhaps matches TRBD1 (5 bases). V lost 5 bases and J 7 bases, leaving 12 bases between the germline ends. Germline assignment: CDR1 LNHDA and CDR2 SQIVND (reference sequence). The CDR3 is made up of 13 amino acids. CDR3 sequence reads: CASSPNKGNEQFF. In nucleotides, the CDR3 is TGTGCCAGTAGTCCTAACAAGGGGAATGAGCAGTTCTTC.

Worth noting for this clonotype: This clone may be a read error of a much larger clone one base away. The gene calls are TRBV6-5 and TRBJ2-7, with D perhaps matching TRBD1 (6 bases). Germline lookup yields CDR1 MNHEY and CDR2 SVGAGI. This CDR3 is built from 14 residues. V gave up 7 bases and J gave up 6 bases, with 19 bases separating them. The CDR3 DNA reads as TGTGCCAGCACCCCCGCGGCAGGGGTTCCCGAGCAGTACTTC. Its translation: CASTPAAGVPEQYF.

Points on this clonotype: Germline and junction disagree at one end, which may indicate a read error. The chain carries TRBV11-3 and TRBJ2-1, with 9 bases fitting TRBD1. There are 16 residues in the CDR3. CDR1 is SGHNT, CDR2 YENEEA, per germline. The CDR3 nucleotides are TGTGCCAGAAGCTTAATGCCGGGACAGGGTGACAATGAGCAGTCCTTC. Amino acid sequence: CARSLMPGQGDNEQSF. The whole variable domain, remainder taken from reference TRBV11-3 and TRBJ2-1, is EAGVVQSPRYKIIEKKQPVAFWCNPISGHNTLYWYLQNLGQGPELLIRYENEEAVDDSQLPKDRFSAERLKGVDSTLKIQPAELGDSAVYLCARSLMPGQGDNEQSFGPGTRLTVL.

As concerns this clonotype: An end of the junction differs from the germline gene, which may be a read error. CDR3 nucleotides: TGTGCCTGGAGAGCGATCGGGACTAATGAAAAACTGCTTTTT. It is translated as CAWRAIGTNEKLLF. This sequence joins TRBV30 and TRBJ1-4; possible D gene TRBD1, 5 bases. The germline CDR1 and CDR2 sequences are GTSNPN and SVGIG (reference sequence). The CDR3 loop spans 14 amino acids.

The chain recombines TRBV19 with TRBJ2-1; D ambiguous. Trimming removed 3 bases from V and 10 bases from J, with 7 bases in between. This CDR3 is 11 amino acids long. The germline V gene has CDR1 LNHDA and CDR2 SQIVND (reference sequence). The CDR3 sequence is CASSIDLEQFF. The CDR3 bases are TGTGCCAGTAGTATCGACTTAGAGCAGTTCTTC.

J is TRBJ2-1 and V is TRBV4-3; 7 nucleotides align to TRBD2. The CDR3 is 14 residues long. V gave up 0 bases and J gave up 13 bases; unmatched junction bases: 9. Germline values: CDR1 LGHNA, CDR2 YSLEER. CDR3 in DNA: TGCGCCAGCAGCCAAGAGGTCGGGGGGAGGGTTCAGTTCTTC. As protein: CASSQEVGGRVQFF.

The gene calls are TRBV28 and TRBJ2-6; D gene unclear. Trimming took 6 bases from V and 0 from J, leaving 6 bases between them. The CDR3 loop spans 14 amino acids. Germline V lookup: CDR1 MDHEN, CDR2 SYDVKM. The CDR3 DNA reads as TGTGCCAGCAGCGCCCACTCTGGGGCCAACGTCCTGACTTTC. Translating it yields CASSAHSGANVLTF.

Details on this clonotype: Because the CDR3 is missing its conserved closing phenylalanine or tryptophan, this is likely a read error. The rearrangement links TRBV24-1 to TRBJ2-2, with D tentatively TRBD2 (8 bases). The V end lost 0 bases, the J end lost 2 bases, and 15 bases lay between the germline ends. The CDR3 covers 18 residues. Germline-derived CDR1 and CDR2 are KGHDR and SFDVKD. Here the CDR3 reads CATSDLSGRGPNTGELFS. CDR3 sequence (DNA): TGTGCCACCAGTGATTTGTCCGGGAGGGGGCCAAACACCGGGGAGCTGTTTTCT.